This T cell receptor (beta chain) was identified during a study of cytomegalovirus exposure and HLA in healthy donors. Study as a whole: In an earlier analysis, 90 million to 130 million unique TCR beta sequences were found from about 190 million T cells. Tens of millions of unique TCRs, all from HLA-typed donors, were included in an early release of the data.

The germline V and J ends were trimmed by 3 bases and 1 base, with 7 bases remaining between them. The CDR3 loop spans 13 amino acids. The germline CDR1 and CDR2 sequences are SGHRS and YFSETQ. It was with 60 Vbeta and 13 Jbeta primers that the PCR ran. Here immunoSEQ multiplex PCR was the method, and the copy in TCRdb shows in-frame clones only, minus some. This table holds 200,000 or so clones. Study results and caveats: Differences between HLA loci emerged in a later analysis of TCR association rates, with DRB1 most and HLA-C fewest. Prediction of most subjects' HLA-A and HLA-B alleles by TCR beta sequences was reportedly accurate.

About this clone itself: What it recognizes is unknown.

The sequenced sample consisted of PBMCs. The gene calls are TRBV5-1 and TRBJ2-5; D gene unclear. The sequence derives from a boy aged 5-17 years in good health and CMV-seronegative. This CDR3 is CASSYSGQETQYF. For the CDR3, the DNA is TGCGCCAGCAGCTACTCGGGCCAAGAGACCCAGTACTTC. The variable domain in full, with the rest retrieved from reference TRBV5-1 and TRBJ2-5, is KAGVTQTPRYLIKTRGQQVTLSCSPISGHRSVSWYQQTPGQGLQFLFEYFSETQRNKGNFPGRFSGRQFSNSRSEMNVSTLELGDSALYLCASSYSGQETQYFGPGTRLLVL.